Many counts were recorded for the clone carrying this T cell receptor beta chain. The antigen remains unidentified. Germline V gene data show CDR1 as SGHAT and CDR2 as FQNNGV. The V gene lost 3 bases and the J gene lost 1 base, with 6 bases spanning the gap. The CDR3 has 13 residues. The record originates from a study of T cells after yellow fever vaccination. One entry per CDR3 protein, called by TCRdb with MiXCR from the 5' RACE reads. This table holds around 73,000 distinct CDR3 sequences, approximately 7.5% found once. Whole-study results and caveats: When the response was secondary, it was weaker but reached its peak faster, day 5 versus 15. One caveat is that FACS-sorted repertoires could contain abundant clonotypes contaminating from the bulk population. A small proportion of clonotypes was detected in both the CD4 and CD8 compartments.

The chain has TRBV11-2 and TRBJ1-1; D is unresolved. The material was CD8+ T cells sorted from PBMCs, obtained on the day of the yellow fever booster vaccination. This TCR was recovered from a man younger than 40 who received the YFV17D yellow fever vaccine. In nucleotides, the CDR3 is TGTGCCAGCAGCTTTAAAGAGAACACTGAAGCTTTCTTT. The encoded protein is CASSFKENTEAFF.